This TCR beta chain was retrieved from a study of T cells expressing NK-cell markers. Across the study: Sequencing covered eight donors, seven HCMV-seropositive and one seronegative.

Turning to this clonotype: Its antigen is not identified.

Reprocessing the 5' RACE reads, TCRdb reports a single entry for every CDR3 protein and omits DNA. The sample has some 600,000 distinct CDR3 sequences. The study, taken as a whole, reports: In a group of five to seven donors, dominant NKG2C+ clonotypes represented roughly 1.0-7.0% of CD8+ T cells.

This receptor was identified in a man between 18 and 29 years old in good health. The sample taken for sequencing was blood T cells: a sorted CD56 or NKG2C T cell subset, CD4+ or CD8+ T cells, or bulk PBMC T cells (not recorded which).

CDR3 region: CATSDLTSGRGETQYF. The chain couples TRBV24-1 to TRBJ2-5; TCRdb proposes TRBD2, but this gene call is untestable without DNA. This CDR3 has 16 residues. Germline V CDR1 and CDR2: KGHDR, SFDVKD.